This T cell receptor beta chain was obtained from a study of blood T cells in healthy people across ages. A second PCR, run for roughly 7 to 12 cycles, used a sample-barcoded 5' primer plus a J-beta primer mix. TCRdb ran MiXCR on the 5' RACE reads and lists one entry per CDR3 protein. In the table there are about 800,000 distinct CDR3 sequences, just under 25% of which are singletons. Germline assignment: CDR1 SEHNR and CDR2 FQNEAQ (reference sequence). Trimming took off 4 bases at V and 11 bases at J, with 24 bases between the two ends. The CDR3 is 16 residues long. The same sample was also studied in work on T cells of mothers and their children.

V usage is TRBV7-9 and J usage is TRBJ2-1; D is possibly TRBD1 (5 bases). The TCR sequence derives from a boy aged 5-17 years in good health. The sample comprised blood. For the CDR3, the DNA is TGTGCCAGCAGCTCAGGGCTGGCTAGTTCCCCTATGAAGCAGTTCTTC. It yields the protein CASSSGLASSPMKQFF.